These 30 T cell receptor beta chains came from one sample sequenced in a study of cytomegalovirus exposure and HLA in healthy donors. Assay used: immunoSEQ multiplex PCR; TCRdb lists only in-frame clones, some missing. This table holds 150,000 to 200,000 clones, approximately 88% found once. The sample comprised PBMCs. These receptors originate from a man aged 18 to 35 in good health and CMV-seropositive.

This clone was picked up a small number of times. V is TRBV9 and J is TRBJ2-1; TRBD2 aligns across 12 bases. Germline trimming cut 0 bases from V and 0 bases from J; bases unmatched to any gene: 7. This CDR3 is built from 19 residues. Per germline, CDR1 SGDLS and CDR2 YYNGEE. CDR3 region: CASSVEKLAGGPSYNEQFF. The CDR3 DNA is TGTGCCAGCAGCGTAGAGAAACTAGCGGGAGGCCCCTCCTACAATGAGCAGTTCTTC.

V gene TRBV9 combines with J gene TRBJ2-4; TRBD2 might be the D (6 bases). The germline gives CDR1 SGDLS, CDR2 YYNGEE. This CDR3 comprises 14 residues. V gave up 3 bases and J gave up 7 bases, with 14 bases separating them. The CDR3, as DNA: TGTGCCAGCAGCGCGGGGATGGCGGGGAACATTCAGTACTTC. Amino acids: CASSAGMAGNIQYF.

The chain couples TRBV7-2 to TRBJ2-7, with 7 positions matching TRBD2. In germline, CDR1 is SGHTA, CDR2 FQGNSA. Trimming cost V 0 bases and J 4 bases; bases outside gene matches: 6. This CDR3 spans 15 amino acids. Here the CDR3 DNA reads TGTGCCAGCAGCTTAGCCGCGGGAGTAGGATACGAGCAGTACTTC. Encoded protein: CASSLAAGVGYEQYF.

The chain has TRBV2 and TRBJ2-6, with TRBD2 as a possible D gene (5 bases). This CDR3 contains 16 residues. Germline assignment: CDR1 SNHLY and CDR2 FYNNEI. V was pared by 4 bases and J by 0 bases, with 10 bases between. CDR3 DNA: TGTGCCAGCAGTGGAGGGAGTTCCTCTGGGGCCAACGTCCTGACTTTC. As protein: CASSGGSSSGANVLTF. Variable domain in full (rest from reference TRBV2 and TRBJ2-6): EPEVTQTPSHQVTQMGQEVILRCVPISNHLYFYWYRQILGQKVEFLVSFYNNEISEKSEIFDDQFSVERPDGSNFTLKIRSTKLEDSAMYFCASSGGSSSGANVLTFGAGSRLTVL.

This clone occurred a few times. V and J are TRBV27 and TRBJ1-1; 9 bases line up with TRBD1. The germline gives CDR1 MNHEY, CDR2 SMNVEV (reference sequence). Trimming took 10 bases from V and 1 from J; bases not matched to a gene: 4. This CDR3 is built from 13 residues. The CDR3 bases are TGTGCCACCCGGGACAGGGCGAACACTGAAGCTTTCTTT. It encodes CATRDRANTEAFF.

J is TRBJ1-1 and V is TRBV10-2, with unresolved D. CDR1 is WSHSY, CDR2 SAAADI, per germline. CDR3 length: 14 amino acids. The V gene lost 6 bases and the J gene lost 1 base, with 12 bases spanning the gap. This CDR3 is CASSLVAGNTEAFF. DNA for the CDR3: TGCGCCAGCAGCTTGGTGGCAGGGAACACTGAAGCTTTCTTT.

The gene calls are TRBV11-2 and TRBJ2-1; 7 nucleotides match TRBD2. Germline CDR1 reads SGHAT; CDR2 reads FQNNGV. J gave up 5 bases and V 2 bases, and 6 bases lay outside the gene matches. This CDR3 spans 15 amino acids. The CDR3 DNA follows: TGTGCCAGCAGCTTAAGTACTAGCGAACACAATGAGCAGTTCTTC. Its protein product is CASSLSTSEHNEQFF.

The chain has TRBV19 and TRBJ2-7, with a possible D match to TRBD2 (5 bases). The CDR3 runs to 16 residues. Trimming removed 9 bases from V and 6 bases from J, with 27 bases in between. Per the germline V gene, CDR1 is LNHDA and CDR2 is SQIVND (reference sequence). This CDR3 reads CARKMRSGNQGGEQYF. CDR3 nucleotide sequence: TGTGCCAGGAAAATGAGGTCGGGTAACCAAGGAGGCGAGCAGTACTTC.

The V call is TRBV11-2, the J call TRBJ1-1; a weak D match, TRBD1 (5 bases). The CDR3 is 14 amino acids. Germline V gene data show CDR1 as SGHAT and CDR2 as FQNNGV. V lost 0 bases to trimming and J lost 7 bases, with 12 bases between them. The CDR3 spells CASSLDRGVGEAFF. DNA of the CDR3: TGTGCCAGCAGCTTAGATCGGGGGGTGGGTGAAGCTTTCTTT.

The genes are TRBV5-4 and TRBJ2-2, with 7 bases aligning to TRBD2. The CDR3 loop spans 15 amino acids. The V segment lost 0 bases and the J segment 4 bases; nucleotides outside the gene matches: 3. Germline lookup yields CDR1 SGHNT and CDR2 YYREEE (reference sequence). CDR3 sequence (DNA): TGTGCCAGCAGCTTGGTGGGAGGGAGCACCGGGGAGCTGTTTTTT. It is translated as CASSLVGGSTGELFF.

This clone has just a few counts. The chain employs TRBV27 and TRBJ2-7; 11 bases line up with TRBD2. CDR3 length: 16 residues. Trimming removed 3 bases from V and 1 base from J; junction bases left unmatched: 5. Germline V CDR1 and CDR2: MNHEY, SMNVEV (reference sequence). The DNA of the CDR3 is TGTGCCAGCAGTTTTTTCGGGACTAGCGGTTCCTACGAGCAGTACTTC. This gives the protein CASSFFGTSGSYEQYF.

This chain joins TRBV9 and TRBJ2-2; 13 bases line up with TRBD2. Germline CDR1 SGDLS, CDR2 YYNGEE. The CDR3 length is 18 residues. The ends lost 4 bases at V and 5 bases at J; junction bases unmatched: 11. The CDR3 DNA is TGTGCCAGCAGCCGGACTAGCGGGAGAGTGGGTGGAACCGGGGAGCTGTTTTTT. Translated: CASSRTSGRVGGTGELFF.

This chain links TRBV27 with TRBJ2-1, with 8 bases matching TRBD1. The V segment lost 2 bases and the J segment 7 bases; nucleotides outside the gene matches: 7. The V gene's germline CDR1 is MNHEY and CDR2 SMNVEV (reference sequence). The CDR3 is made up of 15 amino acids. The CDR3 DNA is TGTGCCAGCAGTTTAGATACAGGGGGTTGGAATGAGCAGTTCTTC. Its protein is CASSLDTGGWNEQFF.

The CDR3 region has the DNA TGTGCCAGCAGTCAGAGACAGACGAACACTGAAGCTTTCTTT. It is translated as CASSQRQTNTEAFF. The chain combines TRBV2 with TRBJ1-1, with a tentative D call TRBD1 (5 bases). V lost 5 bases and J lost 1, with 11 bases in between. This CDR3 contains 14 residues. From germline, CDR1 is SNHLY and CDR2 FYNNEI.

The sample holds one count of this clone. J is TRBJ2-7 and V is TRBV4-1; 8 bases fit TRBD2. V gave up 3 bases and J gave up 2 bases; unmatched junction bases: 3. Per germline, CDR1 MGHRA and CDR2 YSYEKL. This CDR3 has 14 residues. The CDR3 loop reads CASSHPAGAYEQYF. As DNA, the CDR3 is TGCGCCAGCAGCCACCCAGCGGGGGCCTACGAGCAGTACTTC.

The J gene is TRBJ2-3, the V gene TRBV27, with D unresolved. This CDR3 contains 13 residues. Germline V gene data show CDR1 as MNHEY and CDR2 as SMNVEV (reference sequence). Trimming took off 5 bases at V and 6 bases at J, with 12 bases between the two ends. CDR3 in amino acids: CASSLTATDTQYF. The CDR3 nucleotides read TGTGCCAGCAGTCTAACCGCTACGGATACGCAGTATTTT.

In nucleotides, the CDR3 is TGTGCCAGCAAAACAGGGACGTACGAGCAGTACTTC. Amino acids: CASKTGTYEQYF. The chain uses TRBV2 and TRBJ2-7; D perhaps matches TRBD1 (6 bases). The V and J ends lost 7 bases and 4 bases respectively, with 11 bases between them. Germline CDR1 and CDR2: SNHLY and FYNNEI. CDR3 length: 12 residues.

The chain links TRBV7-8 to TRBJ2-7; D perhaps matches TRBD1 (6 bases). Germline V lookup: CDR1 SGHVS, CDR2 FQNEAQ. The CDR3 extends over 12 amino acids. Trimming left V 5 bases short and J 6 bases short, with 11 bases between. CDR3 protein: CASSLTGFEQYF. CDR3 nucleotides: TGTGCCAGCAGCCTGACAGGATTCGAGCAGTACTTC.

This clone was recorded once. The chain joins TRBV27 to TRBJ1-1; maybe TRBD1 (6 bases). The germline gives CDR1 MNHEY, CDR2 SMNVEV (reference sequence). CDR3 length equals 12 residues. Trimming removed 3 bases from V and 8 bases from J, with 10 bases in between. CDR3: CASSFRGAEAFF. CDR3 bases: TGTGCCAGCAGTTTTCGGGGGGCAGAAGCTTTCTTT.

The chain recombines TRBV7-8 with TRBJ2-7; no clear D. The length of the CDR3 is 12 residues. CDR1 and CDR2 from the germline V gene are SGHVS and FQNEAQ. Trimming stripped 0 bases from V and 3 bases from J, with 3 bases between. This chain's CDR3 is CASSLAIYEQYF. CDR3 nucleotide sequence: TGTGCCAGCAGCTTAGCTATCTACGAGCAGTACTTC.

This rearrangement joins TRBV7-9 to TRBJ2-7; 8 bases are shared with TRBD1. V lost 1 base and J lost 0; bases outside the gene matches: 8. Germline assignment: CDR1 SEHNR and CDR2 FQNEAQ (reference sequence). This CDR3 region has 17 residues. CDR3 in amino acids: CASSLVTAGGSSYEQYF. The DNA for the CDR3 is TGTGCCAGCAGCTTAGTGACCGCAGGGGGCTCCTCCTACGAGCAGTACTTC.

The rearrangement uses TRBV5-4 and TRBJ2-7; tentatively, D is TRBD1 (6 bases). The CDR3 has 13 amino acids. V was shortened by 4 bases and J by 0 bases, with 8 bases between the two germline ends. The germline V gene encodes CDR1 SGHNT and CDR2 YYREEE (reference sequence). The CDR3 here is CASSDRSSYEQYF. Here the CDR3 DNA reads TGTGCCAGCAGCGACAGGTCCTCCTACGAGCAGTACTTC.

Only a few counts were recorded for this clone. This chain connects TRBV19 to TRBJ1-5; D call uncertain. V was clipped by 7 bases and J by 0 bases, with 13 bases between them. This CDR3 contains 15 residues. Germline CDR1 reads LNHDA; CDR2 reads SQIVND (reference sequence). The CDR3 DNA follows: TGTGCCAGTATTGATCCGTGGAGTAGCAATCAGCCCCAGCATTTT. It yields the protein CASIDPWSSNQPQHF. The entire variable domain, with the rest obtained from reference TRBV19 and TRBJ1-5, is as follows: DGGITQSPKYLFRKEGQNVTLSCEQNLNHDAMYWYRQDPGQGLRLIYYSQIVNDFQKGDIAEGYSVSREKKESFPLTVTSAQKNPTAFYLCASIDPWSSNQPQHFGDGTRLSIL.

This rearrangement joins TRBV7-2 to TRBJ2-3; perhaps TRBD1 as D (6 bases). CDR3 length: 13 residues. Germline CDR1 SGHTA, CDR2 FQGNSA. V was clipped by 8 bases and J by 0 bases, with 9 bases between them. The CDR3 bases are TGTGCCAGCGGACAGTTTAGCACAGATACGCAGTATTTT. This encodes CASGQFSTDTQYF. Drawing the rest from reference TRBV7-2 and TRBJ2-3, the complete variable domain is GAGVSQSPSNKVTEKGKDVELRCDPISGHTALYWYRQSLGQGLEFLIYFQGNSAPDKSGLPSDRFSAERTGGSVSTLTIQRTQQEDSAVYLCASGQFSTDTQYFGPGTRLTVL.

CDR3 residues: CASSLGTDPYEQYF. The CDR3 DNA sequence: TGTGCCAGCAGTTTGGGGACAGACCCCTACGAGCAGTACTTC. The rearrangement uses TRBV28 and TRBJ2-7, with 7 bases fitting TRBD1. Germline V gene sequence: CDR1 MDHEN, CDR2 SYDVKM. The CDR3 extends over 14 amino acids. Trimming removed 3 bases from V and 2 bases from J; junction bases left unmatched: 4.

The V call is TRBV5-1, the J call TRBJ2-1; D is perhaps TRBD2 (6 bases). V gave up 4 bases and J gave up 0 bases, with 11 bases separating them. The CDR3 is 15 residues long. Germline V gene sequence: CDR1 SGHRS, CDR2 YFSETQ. CDR3 loop: CASSGGSYSYNEQFF. CDR3 in DNA: TGCGCCAGCAGCGGGGGGTCGTACTCCTACAATGAGCAGTTCTTC.

The rearrangement links TRBV6-1 to TRBJ1-5; D gene unclear. The CDR3 runs to 15 residues. The V and J ends lost 3 bases and 0 bases respectively, with 9 bases between them. The germline V gene encodes CDR1 MNHNS and CDR2 SASEGT. The CDR3 reads CASSEVPDSNQPQHF. The CDR3 region has the DNA TGTGCCAGCAGTGAGGTTCCAGATAGCAATCAGCCCCAGCATTTT.

The V call is TRBV5-1, the J call TRBJ1-1; maybe TRBD1 (5 bases). The CDR3 runs to 14 residues. CDR1 and CDR2 (germline): SGHRS, YFSETQ. The V gene lost 2 bases and the J gene lost 6 bases, with 14 bases spanning the gap. This CDR3 is CASSLTGTLAEAFF. The CDR3, as DNA: TGCGCCAGCAGCTTAACCGGGACTCTGGCTGAAGCTTTCTTT.

The chain is built from TRBV13 and TRBJ2-5; D gene unclear. This CDR3 region has 14 residues. Germline V gene sequence: CDR1 PRHDT, CDR2 FYEKMQ (reference sequence). V was trimmed by 1 base and J by 1 base, leaving 7 bases between them. CDR3 nucleotides: TGTGCCAGCAGCTTAGAGCCAACCCAAGAGACCCAGTACTTC. This sequence encodes CASSLEPTQETQYF.

The V call is TRBV5-4, the J call TRBJ2-7; D ambiguous. Trimming took 4 bases from V and 4 from J, leaving 21 bases between them. CDR1 and CDR2 from the germline V gene are SGHNT and YYREEE (reference sequence). There are 16 residues in the CDR3. CDR3 sequence reads: CASSPSRPSGWYEQYF. The CDR3 DNA reads TGTGCCAGCAGCCCTTCGCGACCGTCGGGTTGGTACGAGCAGTACTTC.